This T cell receptor (beta chain) was obtained from a study of shared clonotypes between healthy human individuals (dated by TCRdb to 2020 to 2021). Background for the entire study: The cohort comprised two women and three men aged 18 to 49 years. For each donor, CD4 naive and CD4 memory were each run on three plates, CD8 naive on two plates, and CD8 memory on one plate. To estimate repertoire size and how much clonotypes are shared between individuals, the study performed deep sequencing of blood TCR repertoires from 4 to 6 healthy adults. Libraries were prepared and TCR repertoires were sequenced by different laboratories using diverse techniques, in order to increase sequencing depth and limit assay-specific biases. Each donor's leukapheresis produced roughly between about 0.8 and 8.9 billion PBMCs.

Using the deep immunoSEQ assay, TCR CDR3 regions were amplified from genomic DNA by multiplex PCR. Genomic DNA extracted from each cell subset was distributed evenly over all wells of several immunoSEQ 96-well plates, and each plate served as one replicate. For sorted subsets, each replicate PCR was loaded with 200 ng genomic DNA, equivalent to approximately 27,000 T cell genomes. Purified libraries were quantified with a Qubit 3.0 fluorometer, sized on a Bioanalyzer 2100, and re-quantified with the KAPA Library Quantification kit. Every immunoSEQ 96-well plate was sequenced on a separate single-read 150-cycle Illumina NextSeq 550 flow cell. As for the original processing: Because the immunoSEQ output held only junctional sequences and lacked quality scores, the filtering could not match the filtering applied to full-length reads. Sequences were annotated with PyIR, a Python wrapper for IgBLAST v1.9, and V/J genes and CDR3 were assigned using IMGT germline references. Reads with weak V/J assignments (E-value above 1e-6), missing CDR3, stop codons, out-of-frame junctions, or ambiguous translated residues were removed. V3J clonotypes were defined as sequences sharing an identical inferred V gene, J gene, and CDR3 amino acid sequence. To compute the percentage overlap between repertoires, the number of shared unique clonotypes was divided by the size of the smaller repertoire. Three approaches were used to assess repertoire richness: RTK rarefaction, the Chao1 estimator, and Recon v2.1 estimates of unobserved clonotypes. OLGA was used to compute generation probabilities for all TCRbeta clonotypes that the gDNA method yielded from a handful of donors. As stored in TCRdb, this immuneACCESS dataset retains in-frame rearrangements with V and J assigned. A fraction of the clones does not appear; measured against another copy, unresolved V genes explain less than half of the discrepancy, and the remainder lacks a known reason. The V and J calls and clone size are taken from that table; D and trimming were inferred from the DNA. This sample gives approximately 530,000 clones in total; approximately 95% of them show up just once. 0.05% to 0.07% of the sample is taken by the ten largest.

Including the terminal cysteine and phenylalanine, the CDR3 comprises 19 residues. The read is trimmed to its CDR3 DNA, 57 bases read in frame from base 1. CDR1 SGDLS and CDR2 YYNGEE are derived from the germline V gene. Clipping removes 0 bases from V and 4 bases from J, with 15 as the unmatched junction base count. Donors were healthy HIV-negative adults with no recently reported acute infections or vaccinations. All donors were Caucasian adults living in Nashville, Tennessee, USA. CD4+ T cells were enriched through magnetic negative selection, after which naive cells were positively selected on CD45RA and the remaining negative fraction served as the memory subset. After blood collection by leukapheresis, PBMCs were isolated using Ficoll-Histopaque density gradient centrifugation and then cryopreserved in the vapor phase of liquid nitrogen. Analytical flow cytometry was used to check the purity and quantity of each magnetically sorted T cell population. From each sorted fraction, genomic DNA was isolated and quantified by UV absorbance on a Nanodrop 2000c.

As concerns this clone: The antigen it binds to is not known. No much larger clone is present one base from it, and per-base qualities are unavailable.

Overall results and qualifications from the work: Clonotypes shared by all four sorted-subset donors showed higher generation probabilities than non-shared clonotypes. Even with the large sequencing depth, rarefaction of the sorted-subset datasets indicated that sequencing was incomplete. Based on pairwise subsampling, the degree of clonotype sharing among donors was expected to be affected by sequencing depth. Sampling was restricted to blood, and TCR repertoires in tissues likely differ from the TCR repertoires found in blood. Roughly 5% of naive CD4, 3% to 4% of naive CD8, roughly 2.4% of memory CD4, and more than 0.35% of memory CD8 clonotypes were shared across several donors. The genetic and exposure-history diversity represented was limited by the small number of donors. Larger estimated clonotype richness was generally found for naive subsets than for memory subsets.

The clonotype was recovered from a woman in her 30s in good health. Input material: naive CD4+ T cells sorted from blood. According to the study, the label for this sample's cell subset or site signals: CD45RA+ positively selected. This chain is built from TRBV9 and TRBJ2-3, with 9 junctional bases fitting TRBD2. This receptor carries the CDR3 CASSVESSGTNPGADTQYF. The DNA sequence is given as TGTGCCAGCAGCGTAGAGTCTAGCGGGACCAATCCGGGAGCAGATACGCAGTATTTT.